These T cell receptor beta chains were read from a single sample in a study of blood T cell repertoires in COVID-19. Clones were sequenced by immunoSEQ multiplex PCR, and TCRdb holds only the in-frame ones, with some missing. There are 65,000 to 80,000 clones in the sample; around nine tenths occur only once, and under 6% lies in the top ten. Sequences were obtained from peripheral blood. These receptors were taken from a man aged 45-65 years with active COVID-19. The conserved cysteine and the conserved F or W are not part of the CDR3 here.

v_gene	j_gene	len	CDR3aa
TRBV2	TRBJ1-5	12	ASSRMGGNQPQH
TRBV5-4	TRBJ2-3	13	ASSWSGQGADTQY
TRBV2	TRBJ2-7	10	ASSWTSYEQY
TRBV7-2	TRBJ1-5	13	ASSLGTAANQPQH
TRBV29-1	TRBJ1-2	12	SVATTGGVYGYT
TRBV18	TRBJ2-2	11	ASSPVADGELF
TRBV9	TRBJ2-1	11	ASSAARSNEQF
TRBV6-6	TRBJ1-2	11	ASREGAVYGYT
TRBV4-1	TRBJ2-7	13	ASSWLAGGVYEQY
TRBV19	TRBJ2-7	13	ASSISTGSSYEQY
TRBV2	TRBJ2-3	19	ASRWDKGALFEFMVTDTQY
TRBV5-1	TRBJ2-1	13	ASSLGASGYNEQF
TRBV5-6	TRBJ2-1	10	ASSLAYNEQF
TRBV27	TRBJ1-6	12	ASSLVRGNSPLH
TRBV6-5	TRBJ1-2	12	ASSPRGTGYGYT
TRBV7-2	TRBJ1-2	14	ASSLAPPGPSVGYT